These T cell receptor beta chains were read from a single sample in a study of shared clonotypes between healthy human individuals. Assay used: immunoSEQ multiplex PCR; TCRdb lists only in-frame clones, some missing. The sample holds hundreds of thousands of clones, less than 85% seen once. Sequencing was done on a sample of memory CD4+ T cells sorted from blood. The receptors originated from a woman under 40 in good health. Each CDR3 is given with its conserved first and last residue. D genes are given only for firm matches. Rows give clone size only sometimes, using once, few, many, or a class for an expanded clone.

15	TRBV2	few	TRBD1	TRBJ1-5	TGTGCCAGCACCAGGACAGGGGGCGCGGGTCAGCCCCAGCATTTT	CASTRTGGAGQPQHF
14	TRBV19	once	NA	TRBJ2-1	TGTGCCAGTAAGCCCCGGGGGGCTAATAATGAGCAGTTCTTC	CASKPRGANNEQFF
16	TRBV7-2	NA	NA	TRBJ1-1	TGTGCCAGCAGCCTCCAACCGGGACATCTGAACACTGAAGCTTTCTTT	CASSLQPGHLNTEAFF
17	TRBV7-8	NA	NA	TRBJ1-2	TGTGCCAGCAGCTTAGCGTCTCTCGATTCCTCTAACTATGGCTACACCTTC	CASSLASLDSSNYGYTF
15	TRBV6-6	NA	TRBD1	TRBJ1-4	TGTGCCAGCACCCTTCTACCCGGGACAGGGAGTAAACTGTTTTTT	CASTLLPGTGSKLFF
20	TRBV7-8	NA	TRBD2	TRBJ2-1	TGTGCCAGCAGCTTAGTTGGGACATCGGGACTAGCGGGAGGCCACAATGAGCAGTTCTTC	CASSLVGTSGLAGGHNEQFF
15	TRBV4-2	many	NA	TRBJ2-1	TGTGCCAGCAGCCAAGGGAGTAGCGAGCCCTTGGTGCAGTTCTTC	CASSQGSSEPLVQFF
13	TRBV11-2	few	NA	TRBJ1-2	TGTGCCAGCAGCTTGGGCGTAAGCTATGGCTACACCTTC	CASSLGVSYGYTF
15	TRBV18	NA	TRBD1	TRBJ1-2	TGTGCCAGCTCACTTACGAGACAGGGCGACTATAGCTACACCTTC	CASSLTRQGDYSYTF
16	TRBV19	NA	TRBD2	TRBJ2-1	TGTGCCAGTACCCCGGGAGCGGGGGCCATCGGGAATGAGCAGTTCTTC	CASTPGAGAIGNEQFF
13	TRBV6-5	NA	TRBD1	TRBJ2-7	TGTGCCAGCAGTACCGGGACAGCGCGAGAGCAGTACTTC	CASSTGTAREQYF
15	TRBV15	many	TRBD2	TRBJ2-3	TGTGCCACCAGCAGAGGGACTAGCGGCACAGATACGCAGTATTTT	CATSRGTSGTDTQYF
16	TRBV4-1	once	TRBD1	TRBJ2-3	TGCGCCAGCAGCCCTTTGGGACAGGGGGCACCAGATACGCAGTATTTT	CASSPLGQGAPDTQYF
16	TRBV5-1	NA	TRBD2	TRBJ2-3	TGCGCCAGCAGCTTGGAGGCGGGACTAGCGGGAAATACGCAGTATTTT	CASSLEAGLAGNTQYF
14	TRBV7-8	NA	NA	TRBJ1-1	TGTGCCAGCAGCCGGACCGTCGTTAACACTGAAGCTTTCTTT	CASSRTVVNTEAFF
15	TRBV28	NA	TRBD2	TRBJ2-5	TGTGCCAGCGGGGGACTAGCGGGAGCTAGGGAGACCCAGTACTTC	CASGGLAGARETQYF
14	TRBV6-1	few	TRBD2	TRBJ2-2	TGTGCCAGCAGTGAAGGACTAGCTTCCGGGGAGCTGTTTTTT	CASSEGLASGELFF
17	TRBV7-7	NA	NA	TRBJ1-5	TGTGCCAGCAGCTCCCGGTGGGTCAGGGGTGTATGTCAGCCCCAGCATTTT	CASSSRWVRGVCQPQHF
16	TRBV5-1	NA	TRBD2	TRBJ2-3	TGCGCCAGCAGCTTGCTTTTATCTAGCGGGAAAGATACGCAGTATTTT	CASSLLLSSGKDTQYF
13	TRBV28	NA	NA	TRBJ1-2	TGTGCCAGCAACGAGGACAGCCTCTATGGCTACACCTTC	CASNEDSLYGYTF
14	TRBV29-1	few	NA	TRBJ1-5	TGCAGCGTGAAGACTGGGCTCTGGGATGGGCCCCAGCATTTT	CSVKTGLWDGPQHF
16	TRBV4-1	few	TRBD2	TRBJ2-3	TGCGCCAGCAGCCAAGTACTAGCGGGAGCCGGTGATACGCAGTATTTT	CASSQVLAGAGDTQYF
11	TRBV20-1	NA	TRBD1	TRBJ1-2	TGCAGTGCTGGACAGGTCGGTGGCTACACCTTC	CSAGQVGGYTF
15	TRBV7-6	NA	NA	TRBJ2-3	TGTGCCAGCAGCTTACCGAAGGGCAACACAGATACGCAGTATTTT	CASSLPKGNTDTQYF
13	TRBV5-1	once	TRBD1	TRBJ1-2	TGCGCCAGCAGCGCGGACAGGGGTGCCGGCTACACCTTC	CASSADRGAGYTF
14	TRBV29-1	NA	TRBD2	TRBJ2-1	TGCAGCGTTGAGCGCAGCGGGACCTACAATGAGCAGTTCTTC	CSVERSGTYNEQFF
17	TRBV6-1	NA	TRBD1	TRBJ1-5	TGTGCCAGCAGTGAAACTAGGACAGGGGGTAGCAATCAGCCCCAGCATTTT	CASSETRTGGSNQPQHF
16	TRBV7-3	NA	TRBD2	TRBJ2-1	TGTGCCAGCAGCCCGGCGGGGCGGGGGTCCTACAATGAGCAGTTCTTC	CASSPAGRGSYNEQFF
14	TRBV7-2	NA	TRBD1	TRBJ2-7	TGTGCCAGCAGCAAGAGACAGGGTGGCTACGAGCAGTACTTC	CASSKRQGGYEQYF
14	TRBV5-1	few	NA	TRBJ1-1	TGCGCCAGCAGCTTAATACGAGGGGACACTGAAGCTTTCTTT	CASSLIRGDTEAFF
11	TRBV28	NA	NA	TRBJ1-1	TGTGCCAGCAGTTTTCTCACTGAAGCTTTCTTT	CASSFLTEAFF
17	TRBV9	NA	NA	TRBJ2-2	TGTGCCAGCAGCGTATCCCAAGGACAGATTTCTACCGGGGAGCTGTTTTTT	CASSVSQGQISTGELFF
16	TRBV7-9	NA	TRBD2	TRBJ2-3	TGTGCCAGCAGCCATAGCGGGAGGGCAGGCACAGATACGCAGTATTTT	CASSHSGRAGTDTQYF